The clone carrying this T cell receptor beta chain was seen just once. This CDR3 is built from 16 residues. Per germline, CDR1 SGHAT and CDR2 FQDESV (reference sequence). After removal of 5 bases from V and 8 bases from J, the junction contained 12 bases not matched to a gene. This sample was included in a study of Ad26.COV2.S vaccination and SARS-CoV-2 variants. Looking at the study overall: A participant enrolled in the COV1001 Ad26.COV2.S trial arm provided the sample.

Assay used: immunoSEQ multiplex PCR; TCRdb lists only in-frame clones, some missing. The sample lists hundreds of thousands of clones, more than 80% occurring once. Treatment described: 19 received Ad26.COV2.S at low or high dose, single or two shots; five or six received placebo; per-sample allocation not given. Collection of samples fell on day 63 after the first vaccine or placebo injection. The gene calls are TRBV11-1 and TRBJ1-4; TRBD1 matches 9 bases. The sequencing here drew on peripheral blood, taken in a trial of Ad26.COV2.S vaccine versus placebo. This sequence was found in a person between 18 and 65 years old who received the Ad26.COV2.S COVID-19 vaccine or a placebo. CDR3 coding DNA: TGTGCCAGCAGCACTCACTCCGGGACAGGGCCAGAAAAACTGTTTTTT. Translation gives CASSTHSGTGPEKLFF.